This is a list of T cell receptor beta chains from one sample in a study of T-cell reconstitution after alpha-beta-depleted transplantation in children. MiXCR, applied by TCRdb to the PCR reads, yields one record per CDR3 protein. There are a few hundred thousand distinct CDR3 sequences in the sample; roughly 12% occur only once, and 23% lies in the top ten. The specimen was peripheral blood, collected 180 days after TCRalphabeta/CD19-depleted stem cell transplant. All receptors derive from a male patient between 2 and 15 years old who had a stem cell transplant for chronic granulomatous disease, so the T cells may come from the graft donor. Each CDR3 is given with its conserved first and last residue. Expanded clones are given a class, and other clones once, few, many or no size at all.

TRBJ2-1	many	TRBV6-1	CASKGLTTYNEQFF
TRBJ2-3	few	TRBV9	CASSVGPLTDTQYF
TRBJ2-6	many	TRBV2	CASSGVTSGANVLTF
TRBJ2-3	many	TRBV5-1	CASSGAVQAITDTQYF
TRBJ2-7	many	TRBV7-8	CASSLASVVGQYEQYF
TRBJ2-2	many	TRBV7-9	CASRAGGAAGELFF
TRBJ2-3	many	TRBV5-1	CASSLGGLGDTQYF
TRBJ1-3	many	TRBV20-1	CSAKRGQGASGNTIYF
TRBJ2-3	-	TRBV18	CASSLRGPTQYF
TRBJ2-7	many	TRBV20-1	CSARDLTGGGSYEQYF
TRBJ2-7	many	TRBV7-2	CASSFSGGSLYEQYF
TRBJ2-7	many	TRBV7-9	CASSPRQASYEQYF
TRBJ2-7	many	TRBV4-2	CASSQDSGGLGTTYYEQYF
TRBJ2-7	many	TRBV30	CAWSRAAYEQYF
TRBJ2-7	few	TRBV6-2/TRBV6-3	CASGDNYEQYF
TRBJ2-4	many	TRBV15	CATSRANQGMGAKNIQYF
TRBJ2-7	many	TRBV27	CASSRPSGSSYEQYF
TRBJ2-1	many	TRBV5-1	CASSPGLAGLNEQFF
TRBJ2-3	many	TRBV28	CASSFPWAGRVTDTQYF
TRBJ2-6	-	TRBV4-1	CASSQETAGANVLTF
TRBJ2-1	many	TRBV3-1	CASSQGLANEQFF
TRBJ2-1	many	TRBV9	CASSVEGSGNYNEQFF
TRBJ2-7	many	TRBV5-1	CASSHGRRGDEQYF
TRBJ2-3	many	TRBV12-3/TRBV12-4	CASSRPGTYLTDTQYF
TRBJ2-1	many	TRBV7-3	CASSLNGGGQFF
TRBJ2-5	-	TRBV6-5	CASSLTGGLQETQYF
TRBJ2-1	-	TRBV5-6	CASSLIAASYNEQFF
TRBJ1-5	-	TRBV19	CASSIPRGGGNQPQHF
TRBJ2-5	many	TRBV27	CASRNRGSGRFETQYF
TRBJ2-7	many	TRBV27	CASGGVGSYEQYF
TRBJ2-2	many	TRBV7-7	CASSPSSGGTNTGELFF
TRBJ1-1	once	TRBV9	CASSVVGGGTEAFF
TRBJ2-3	many	TRBV20-1	CSASQRGKRQDTQYF
TRBJ2-2	many	TRBV3-1	CASSQDRAIGELFF
TRBJ2-7	many	TRBV20-1	CSARGLGLADSYEQYF
TRBJ2-5	many	TRBV3-1	CASSPDRQETQYF
TRBJ1-5	many	TRBV18	CASSPSSYQPQHF
TRBJ2-1	many	TRBV27	CASSHGGGNEQFF
TRBJ1-2	many	TRBV20-1	CSARTTNYGYTF
TRBJ1-1	many	TRBV7-9	CASSLIGAGMNTEAFF
TRBJ1-4	many	TRBV4-2	CASSPPRGNEKLFF
TRBJ1-6	-	TRBV3-1	CASSPGTAVRDSYNSPLHF
TRBJ2-7	many	TRBV12-3/TRBV12-4	CASRYGTLTYEQYF
TRBJ1-4	many	TRBV7-2	CASSLSGLPPAEKLFF
TRBJ2-7	many	TRBV27	CASSLNAFSYEQYF
TRBJ2-7	many	TRBV7-2	CASSPSGGRTYEQYF
TRBJ2-3	few	TRBV28	CASRPHSIRTDTQYF
TRBJ2-1	many	TRBV5-1	CASSLVASGSAYNEQFF